Sequencing of this TCR beta chain was carried out in a study of T cell clones after liver transplantation. Turning to the study itself: In this trial, immunosuppression withdrawal was attempted within 2 years of liver transplant. A pre-transplant mixed lymphocyte reaction with TCRbeta sequencing defined graft-donor-reactive clones followed in post-transplant blood.

The CDR3 has 13 residues. The V gene lost 6 bases and the J gene lost 0 bases, with 8 bases spanning the gap. Germline CDR1 and CDR2: MNHEY and SMNVEV (reference sequence). Sequenced by immunoSEQ multiplex PCR; TCRdb stores in-frame clones only, minus some. The sample holds 65,000 to 95,000 clones, around 80% seen once. Study-wide results and caveats: Low donor cell numbers restricted donor-reactive repertoire measurement in a couple of subjects. Donor-reactive sequences fell more than third party-reactive ones, suggesting partial deletion.

As regards this clone: What it binds is unknown.

V usage is TRBV27 and J usage is TRBJ1-1; D gene ambiguous. The TCR comes from a human donor who received a liver transplant. This material consisted of CD4+ T cells from blood, taken before liver transplant. CDR3 nucleotide sequence: TGTGCCAGCAGCCCATCAATGAACACTGAAGCTTTCTTT. Its translation is CASSPSMNTEAFF.